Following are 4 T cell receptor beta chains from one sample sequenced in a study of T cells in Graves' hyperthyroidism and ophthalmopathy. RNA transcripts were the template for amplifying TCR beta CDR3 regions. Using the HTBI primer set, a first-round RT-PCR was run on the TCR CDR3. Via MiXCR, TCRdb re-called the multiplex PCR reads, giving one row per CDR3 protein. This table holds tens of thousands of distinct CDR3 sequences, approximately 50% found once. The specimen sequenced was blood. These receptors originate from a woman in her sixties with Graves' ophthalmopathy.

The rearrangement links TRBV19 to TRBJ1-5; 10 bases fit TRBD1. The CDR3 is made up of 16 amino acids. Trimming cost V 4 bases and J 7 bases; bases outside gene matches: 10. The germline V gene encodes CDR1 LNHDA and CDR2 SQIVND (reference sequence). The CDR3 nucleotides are TGTGCCAGTAGTAGGGACAGGGGCCTCAATGAGCAGCCCCAGCATTTT. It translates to CASSRDRGLNEQPQHF.

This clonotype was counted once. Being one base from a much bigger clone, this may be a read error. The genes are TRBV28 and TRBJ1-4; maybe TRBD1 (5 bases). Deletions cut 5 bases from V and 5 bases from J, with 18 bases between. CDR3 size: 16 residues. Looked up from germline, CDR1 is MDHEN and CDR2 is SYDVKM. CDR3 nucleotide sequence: TGTGCCAGCAGTCCCCCCCGGGGCCCATTCAATGAAAAACTGTTTTTT. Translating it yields CASSPPRGPFNEKLFF. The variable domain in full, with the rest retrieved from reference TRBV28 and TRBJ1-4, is DVKVTQSSRYLVKRTGEKVFLECVQDMDHENMFWYRQDPGLGLRLIYFSYDVKMKEKGDIPEGYSVSREKKERFSLILESASTNQTSMYLCASSPPRGPFNEKLFFGSGTQLSVL.

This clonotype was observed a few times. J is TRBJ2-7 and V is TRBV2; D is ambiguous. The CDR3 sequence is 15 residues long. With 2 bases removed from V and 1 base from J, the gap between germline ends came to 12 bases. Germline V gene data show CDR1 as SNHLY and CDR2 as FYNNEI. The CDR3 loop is CASSEPGIRSYEQYF. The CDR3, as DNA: TGTGCCAGCAGTGAACCAGGCATCCGATCCTACGAGCAGTACTTC. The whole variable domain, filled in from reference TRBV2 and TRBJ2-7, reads EPEVTQTPSHQVTQMGQEVILRCVPISNHLYFYWYRQILGQKVEFLVSFYNNEISEKSEIFDDQFSVERPDGSNFTLKIRSTKLEDSAMYFCASSEPGIRSYEQYFGPGTRLTVT.

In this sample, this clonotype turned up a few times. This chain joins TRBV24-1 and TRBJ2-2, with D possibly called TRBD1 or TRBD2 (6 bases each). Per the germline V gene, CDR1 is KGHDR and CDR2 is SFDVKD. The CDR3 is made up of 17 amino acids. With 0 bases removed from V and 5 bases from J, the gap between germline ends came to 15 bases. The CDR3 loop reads CATSDLSGAGGTGELFF. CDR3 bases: TGTGCCACCAGTGATTTGTCGGGGGCCGGAGGGACCGGGGAGCTGTTTTTT.